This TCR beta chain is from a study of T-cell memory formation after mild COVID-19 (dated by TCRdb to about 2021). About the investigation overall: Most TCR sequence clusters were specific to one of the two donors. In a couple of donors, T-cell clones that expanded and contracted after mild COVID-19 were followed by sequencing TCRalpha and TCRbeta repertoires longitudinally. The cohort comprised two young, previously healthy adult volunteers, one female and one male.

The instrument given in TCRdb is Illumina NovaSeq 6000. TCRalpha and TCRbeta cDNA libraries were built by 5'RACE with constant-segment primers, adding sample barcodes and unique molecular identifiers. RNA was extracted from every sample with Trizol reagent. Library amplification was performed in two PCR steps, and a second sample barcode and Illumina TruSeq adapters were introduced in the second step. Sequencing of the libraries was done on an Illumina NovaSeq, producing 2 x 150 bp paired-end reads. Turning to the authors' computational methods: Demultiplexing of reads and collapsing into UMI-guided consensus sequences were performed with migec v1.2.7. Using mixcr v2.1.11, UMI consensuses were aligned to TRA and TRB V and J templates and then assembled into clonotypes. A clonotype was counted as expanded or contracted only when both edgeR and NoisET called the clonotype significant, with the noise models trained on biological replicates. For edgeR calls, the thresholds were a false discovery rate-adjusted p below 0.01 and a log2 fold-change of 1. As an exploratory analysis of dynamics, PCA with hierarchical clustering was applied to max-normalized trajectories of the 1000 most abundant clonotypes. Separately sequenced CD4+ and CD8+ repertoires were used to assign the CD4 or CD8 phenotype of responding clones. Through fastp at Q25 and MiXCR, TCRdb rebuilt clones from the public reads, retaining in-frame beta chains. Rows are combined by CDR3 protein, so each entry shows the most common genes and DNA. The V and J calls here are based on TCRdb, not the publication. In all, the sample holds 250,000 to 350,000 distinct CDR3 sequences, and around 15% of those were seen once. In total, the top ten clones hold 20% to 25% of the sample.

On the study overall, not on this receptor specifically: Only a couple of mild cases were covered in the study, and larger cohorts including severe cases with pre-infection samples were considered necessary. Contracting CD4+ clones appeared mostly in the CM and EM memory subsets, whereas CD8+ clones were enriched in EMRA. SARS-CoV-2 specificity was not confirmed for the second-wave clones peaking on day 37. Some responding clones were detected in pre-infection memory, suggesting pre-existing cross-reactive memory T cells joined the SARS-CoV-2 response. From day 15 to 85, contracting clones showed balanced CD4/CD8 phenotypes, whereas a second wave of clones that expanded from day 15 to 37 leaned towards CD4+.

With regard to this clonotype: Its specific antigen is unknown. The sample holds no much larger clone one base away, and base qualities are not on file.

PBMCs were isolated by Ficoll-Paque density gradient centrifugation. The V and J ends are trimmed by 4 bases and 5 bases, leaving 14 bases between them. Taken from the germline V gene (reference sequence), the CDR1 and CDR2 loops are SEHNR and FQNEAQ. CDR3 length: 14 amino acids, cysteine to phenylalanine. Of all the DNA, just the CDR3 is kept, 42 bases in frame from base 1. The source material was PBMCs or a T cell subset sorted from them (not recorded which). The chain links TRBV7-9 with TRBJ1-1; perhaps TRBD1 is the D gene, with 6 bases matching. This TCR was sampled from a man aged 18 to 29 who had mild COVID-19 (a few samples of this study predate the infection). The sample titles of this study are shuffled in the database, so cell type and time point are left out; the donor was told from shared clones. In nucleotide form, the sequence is TGTGCCAGCAGCTCACAGGGCCAGGGGACTGAAGCTTTCTTT. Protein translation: CASSSQGQGTEAFF.